The next 6 T cell receptor beta chains were all read from a single sample in a study of T cell responses to AZD1222 COVID-19 vaccine. TCRdb's copy holds only in-frame clones and misses some; the assay was immunoSEQ multiplex PCR. The sample yields about 150,000 clones, approximately 94% seen once. The sequences come from peripheral blood, collected on day 0 of AZD1222 vaccination. These receptors all stem from an adult in good health.

This chain connects TRBV5-1 to TRBJ2-7; 11 nucleotides align to TRBD2. The length of the CDR3 is 14 residues. J was trimmed by 5 bases and V by 3 bases; bases with no gene match: 4. CDR1 SGHRS and CDR2 YFSETQ come from the germline V gene. CDR3 sequence (DNA): TGCGCCAGCAGCTCCGGGACTAGCGGAGACGAGCAGTACTTC. Protein sequence: CASSSGTSGDEQYF.

The V call is TRBV24-1, the J call TRBJ1-5, with D hard to call. V was cut by 4 bases and J by 1 base, with 4 bases left in between. CDR1 is KGHDR and CDR2 is SFDVKD in the germline V gene. This CDR3 has 13 residues. The CDR3 DNA reads TGTGCCACCAGTGAGACGAGCAATCAGCCCCAGCATTTT. Translation gives CATSETSNQPQHF.

The rearrangement uses TRBV9 and TRBJ2-5; D call uncertain. This CDR3 comprises 14 residues. V lost 4 bases and J lost 3, with 13 bases in between. Per the germline V gene, CDR1 is SGDLS and CDR2 is YYNGEE. CDR3 sequence: CASSPRPSEETQYF. For the CDR3, the DNA is TGTGCCAGCAGCCCCCGTCCATCGGAAGAGACCCAGTACTTC.

V and J are TRBV4-1 and TRBJ2-3; the match to TRBD2 covers 10 bases. Trimming at V came to 10 bases and at J to 0 bases, leaving 10 bases not matched to a gene. This CDR3 spans 16 amino acids. Germline values: CDR1 MGHRA, CDR2 YSYEKL. Written as DNA, the CDR3 is TGCGCCACAAAACCTAGCGGGGGAGGGAGCACAGATACGCAGTATTTT. Protein sequence: CATKPSGGGSTDTQYF.

The chain has TRBV6-2 or TRBV6-3 and TRBJ1-1; a possible D gene is TRBD1 (5 bases). Trimming stripped 5 bases from V and 0 bases from J, with 13 bases between. Germline V CDR1 and CDR2: MNHEY, SVGEGT. The CDR3 length is 15 residues. DNA for the CDR3: TGTGCCAGCAGTACTGGTGGGGCTATGAACACTGAAGCTTTCTTT. Its translation is CASSTGGAMNTEAFF.

The V gene is TRBV12-3 or TRBV12-4, the J gene TRBJ2-3; D is unresolved. The CDR3 has 12 residues. V lost 3 bases, J lost 2 bases, and 3 bases lay in between. The CDR3 region is CASSLVTDTQYF. Here the CDR3 DNA reads TGTGCCAGCAGTTTGGTCACAGATACGCAGTATTTT.